The 28 T cell receptor beta chains below come from one sample, sequenced in a study of cytomegalovirus exposure and HLA in healthy donors. The PCR ran on 60 Vbeta and 13 Jbeta primers. The table came from immunoSEQ multiplex PCR; TCRdb's copy has only in-frame clones and leaves some out. This table holds almost 200,000 clones, more than 75% found once. The sample consisted of PBMCs. Receptors originate from a male donor in good health and CMV-seropositive.

This clone was observed once. This chain joins TRBV7-3 and TRBJ2-1; 13 nucleotides line up with TRBD2. CDR1 is SGHTA and CDR2 is FQGTGA in the germline V gene. The CDR3 extends over 18 amino acids. V shed 0 bases, J shed 3 bases, and the junction held 5 bases outside the gene matches. CDR3 coding DNA: TGTGCCAGCAGCTTAACGACGGGACTAGCGGGGTACTACAATGAGCAGTTCTTC. It is translated as CASSLTTGLAGYYNEQFF. Full variable domain (rest looked up from reference TRBV7-3 and TRBJ2-1): GAGVSQTPSNKVTEKGKYVELRCDPISGHTALYWYRQSLGQGPEFLIYFQGTGAADDSGLPNDRFFAVRPEGSVSTLKIQRTERGDSAVYLCASSLTTGLAGYYNEQFFGPGTRLTVL.

Note on this clone: Sequence at one end of the junction differs from germline and may be a read error. This chain uses TRBV9 with TRBJ2-1, with TRBD2 matching 8 bases. The CDR3 covers 15 residues. Germline V gene lookup returns CDR1 SGDLS and CDR2 YYNGEE. The CDR3 loop is CASSARLANYNEQLF. CDR3 sequence (DNA): TGTGCCAGCAGCGCAAGACTAGCGAATTACAATGAGCAGCTCTTC.

CDR3 sequence (DNA): TGTGCCAGCAGCGTAGACGCTACCCCCTACGAGCAGTACTTC. Its protein product is CASSVDATPYEQYF. The J gene is TRBJ2-7, the V gene TRBV9, with D unclear. The CDR3 spans 14 residues. Germline lookup yields CDR1 SGDLS and CDR2 YYNGEE. Deletions cut 0 bases from V and 2 bases from J, with 9 bases between.

Here the CDR3 DNA reads TGTGCCAGCAGTACCGGGACAGGGGGCCGGGGAACTGAAGCTTTCTTT. Translating gives CASSTGTGGRGTEAFF. This chain joins TRBV28 and TRBJ1-1; TRBD1 matches at 12 bases. The CDR3 spans 16 residues. Trimming removed 5 bases from V and 5 bases from J; junction bases left unmatched: 9. Germline CDR1 is MDHEN and CDR2 is SYDVKM. Complete variable domain (other parts from reference TRBV28 and TRBJ1-1): DVKVTQSSRYLVKRTGEKVFLECVQDMDHENMFWYRQDPGLGLRLIYFSYDVKMKEKGDIPEGYSVSREKKERFSLILESASTNQTSMYLCASSTGTGGRGTEAFFGQGTRLTVV.

The chain is built from TRBV7-2 and TRBJ1-3, with 10 bases lining up with TRBD1. Unmatched junction bases numbered 4, after V lost 5 bases and J lost 0 bases. The CDR3 runs to 16 residues. Germline V lookup: CDR1 SGHTA, CDR2 FQGNSA. The CDR3 loop is CASSRRTGGSGNTIYF. CDR3 sequence (DNA): TGTGCCAGCAGCCGAAGGACAGGGGGCTCTGGAAACACCATATATTTT.

The CDR3 DNA sequence: TGTGCCAGCAGTCCCTTCCCGGACAGGGCTGGGTCACCCCTCCACTTT. Translation: CASSPFPDRAGSPLHF. The V call is TRBV27, the J call TRBJ1-6; 8 bases align to TRBD1. V trimming: 5 bases; J trimming: 10 bases; junction bases outside the gene matches: 13. The CDR3 totals 16 residues. Germline-derived CDR1 and CDR2 are MNHEY and SMNVEV (reference sequence).

The chain employs TRBV7-2 and TRBJ2-2, with TRBD1 identical over 9 bases. The length of the CDR3 is 15 residues. With V trimmed by 7 bases and J by 6 bases, 9 bases remained unmatched. The germline V gene has CDR1 SGHTA and CDR2 FQGNSA. In DNA form, the CDR3 reads TGTGCCAGCAAACCTACAGGGGGCGCGCCCGGGGAGCTGTTTTTT. This codes for CASKPTGGAPGELFF.

This chain joins TRBV27 and TRBJ2-2; a possible D gene is TRBD2 (6 bases). Looked up from germline, CDR1 is MNHEY and CDR2 is SMNVEV (reference sequence). There are 14 residues in the CDR3. The V end lost 3 bases, the J end lost 7 bases, and 12 bases lay between the germline ends. CDR3 in amino acids: CASSLEGRGGELFF. The CDR3 DNA is TGTGCCAGCAGTTTGGAGGGACGGGGCGGGGAGCTGTTTTTT.

The chain carries TRBV9 and TRBJ1-2; D is unresolved. The V end was cut by 2 bases, the J end by 8 bases, with 13 bases between. The germline CDR1 and CDR2 sequences are SGDLS and YYNGEE. The CDR3 is 13 residues long. The CDR3 loop reads CASSVTPMGGYTF. The CDR3, as DNA: TGTGCCAGCAGCGTGACGCCCATGGGCGGCTACACCTTC. Full variable domain (rest looked up from reference TRBV9 and TRBJ1-2): DSGVTQTPKHLITATGQRVTLRCSPRSGDLSVYWYQQSLDQGLQFLIQYYNGEERAKGNILERFSAQQFPDLHSELNLSSLELGDSALYFCASSVTPMGGYTFGSGTRLTVV.

The CDR3 nucleotides read TGTGCCAGCAGCCTCGGGGTGAACACTGAAGCTTTCTTT. It codes for CASSLGVNTEAFF. The chain employs TRBV6-6 and TRBJ1-1; no clear D. The CDR3 spans 13 residues. The germline V gene encodes CDR1 MNHNY and CDR2 SVGAGI (reference sequence). The V and J ends lost 6 bases and 0 bases respectively, with 8 bases between them.

This clone has only one observation. J is TRBJ2-7 and V is TRBV11-2; the match to TRBD2 covers 16 bases. After removal of 1 base from V and 5 bases from J, the junction contained 8 bases not matched to a gene. From germline, CDR1 is SGHAT and CDR2 FQNNGV. There are 18 residues in the CDR3. CDR3 residues: CASSLGPGLAGGPHEQYF. For the CDR3, the DNA is TGTGCCAGCAGCTTAGGACCGGGACTAGCGGGGGGGCCCCACGAGCAGTACTTC.

This sequence joins TRBV7-8 and TRBJ1-6, with D unclear. The ends were cut back, 1 base at V and 6 bases at J, with 7 bases in the middle. The CDR3 is 14 residues long. Per the germline V gene, CDR1 is SGHVS and CDR2 is FQNEAQ. CDR3 region: CASSLVRSNSPLHF. The CDR3 bases are TGTGCCAGCAGCTTAGTCCGCAGTAATTCACCCCTCCACTTT. The full variable domain, completed using reference TRBV7-8 and TRBJ1-6, is GAGVSQSPRYKVAKRGQDVALRCDPISGHVSLFWYQQALGQGPEFLTYFQNEAQLDKSGLPSDRFFAERPEGSVSTLKIQRTQQEDSAVYLCASSLVRSNSPLHFGNGTRLTVT.

The chain employs TRBV19 and TRBJ1-4; 7 positions agree with TRBD1. Germline V lookup: CDR1 LNHDA, CDR2 SQIVND (reference sequence). The CDR3 covers 14 residues. The J segment lost 4 bases and the V segment lost 7 bases, leaving 6 bases of the junction unmatched. DNA for the CDR3: TGTGCCAGTACCCTGACAGGGATTAATGAAAAACTGTTTTTT. Encoded protein: CASTLTGINEKLFF.

This sequence joins TRBV18 and TRBJ2-3, with D possibly matching TRBD1 (6 bases). Germline CDR1 is KGHSH and CDR2 is LQKENI. Trimming removed 6 bases from V and 1 base from J, with 11 bases in between. The CDR3 is 14 amino acids. CDR3 in DNA: TGTGCCAGCTCGCCCAACAGGGGCACAGATACGCAGTATTTT. This translates into CASSPNRGTDTQYF.

The chain has TRBV19 and TRBJ2-1; 14 nucleotides align to TRBD2. Germline V gene data show CDR1 as LNHDA and CDR2 as SQIVND (reference sequence). The V and J ends lost 6 bases and 9 bases, in that order; junction bases with no gene match: 7. The CDR3 covers 15 residues. CDR3 DNA sequence: TGTGCCAGTAGGATCGGACTAGCGGGAGGAGGTGAGCAGTTCTTC. It translates to CASRIGLAGGGEQFF.

This clone was recorded once. The chain has TRBV28 and TRBJ2-3; D unclear. Trimming removed 1 base from V and 1 base from J, with 3 bases in between. The CDR3 spans 13 residues. Germline CDR1 reads MDHEN; CDR2 reads SYDVKM. CDR3 in DNA: TGTGCCAGCAGTTTATCCGGCACAGATACGCAGTATTTT. Its protein is CASSLSGTDTQYF.

The chain couples TRBV5-1 to TRBJ1-5; D not resolved. The CDR3 has 16 residues. Germline CDR1 and CDR2: SGHRS and YFSETQ. Trimming shortened V by 0 bases and J by 2 bases, and 12 bases separated the two germline ends. CDR3 amino acids: CASSLGSSGGNQPQHF. CDR3 nucleotide sequence: TGCGCCAGCAGCTTGGGAAGCTCCGGGGGCAATCAGCCCCAGCATTTT. Full variable domain (outside the CDR3, taken from reference TRBV5-1 and TRBJ1-5): KAGVTQTPRYLIKTRGQQVTLSCSPISGHRSVSWYQQTPGQGLQFLFEYFSETQRNKGNFPGRFSGRQFSNSRSEMNVSTLELGDSALYLCASSLGSSGGNQPQHFGDGTRLSIL.

This chain uses TRBV29-1 with TRBJ1-4; TRBD1 is a possible D gene (6 bases). This CDR3 is built from 13 residues. The germline V gene encodes CDR1 SQVTM and CDR2 ANQGSEA. V gave up 7 bases and J gave up 7 bases, with 16 bases separating them. CDR3 residues: CSATKGGVEKLFF. The CDR3 bases are TGCAGCGCCACTAAAGGGGGAGTTGAAAAACTGTTTTTT.

The chain carries TRBV4-1 and TRBJ2-5; TRBD1 matches at 7 bases. This CDR3 has 15 residues. Germline V gives CDR1 MGHRA, CDR2 YSYEKL. The junction had 7 bases not matched to a gene; V was cut back by 3 bases and J by 3 bases. CDR3 DNA: TGCGCCAGCAGCCACCCCTCGACAGGGAAAGAGACCCAGTACTTC. It translates to CASSHPSTGKETQYF.

About this clone itself: The sample contains more than one DNA sequence encoding this CDR3. This chain joins TRBV10-3 and TRBJ1-1; 8 positions agree with TRBD1. CDR1 is ENHRY, CDR2 SYGVKD, per germline. Trimming took 5 bases from V and 2 from J; bases not matched to a gene: 4. This CDR3 comprises 14 residues. In DNA, the CDR3 is TGTGCCATCAGTCCAGACAGGGGTAACACTGAAGCTTTCTTT. It yields the protein CAISPDRGNTEAFF.

This clone was seen more than once but under ten times. The chain links TRBV9 to TRBJ1-1; 11 bases are a match to TRBD1. Per germline, CDR1 SGDLS and CDR2 YYNGEE. This CDR3 is built from 18 residues. V shed 0 bases, J shed 2 bases, and the junction held 9 bases outside the gene matches. CDR3 sequence: CASSVASGQGADNTEAFF. The CDR3 DNA is TGTGCCAGCAGCGTAGCTTCAGGACAGGGGGCTGATAACACTGAAGCTTTCTTT. Full variable domain (missing parts from reference TRBV9 and TRBJ1-1): DSGVTQTPKHLITATGQRVTLRCSPRSGDLSVYWYQQSLDQGLQFLIQYYNGEERAKGNILERFSAQQFPDLHSELNLSSLELGDSALYFCASSVASGQGADNTEAFFGQGTRLTVV.

V and J are TRBV6-1 and TRBJ1-5, with a weak D call TRBD1 (5 bases). The CDR3 contains 14 residues. The germline V gene has CDR1 MNHNS and CDR2 SASEGT. Between the trimmed V and J ends, which lost 9 bases and 2 bases, there was a span of 14 bases. The CDR3 coding sequence is TGTGCCAGTAAAGGGGATGGGGGCAATCAGCCCCAGCATTTT. Translation: CASKGDGGNQPQHF.

V and J are TRBV28 and TRBJ2-5; 7 bases line up with TRBD2. The CDR3 is 17 amino acids. With 4 bases clipped from V and 5 bases from J, the junction kept 16 bases outside the gene matches. CDR1 is MDHEN, CDR2 SYDVKM, per germline. CDR3 sequence: CASSSRLADLSSETQYF. CDR3 coding DNA: TGTGCCAGCAGTTCAAGGCTAGCGGACCTCTCATCGGAGACCCAGTACTTC.

This chain's CDR3 is CASRGYEEYYGYTF. The CDR3 nucleotides read TGTGCCAGCAGGGGTTACGAGGAATACTATGGCTACACCTTC. This chain uses TRBV6-6 with TRBJ1-2; D uncertain. The CDR3 loop spans 14 amino acids. Germline lookup yields CDR1 MNHNY and CDR2 SVGAGI (reference sequence). V lost 6 bases and J lost 3, with 14 bases in between.

The rearrangement uses TRBV5-6 and TRBJ1-1; tentatively, D is TRBD1 (5 bases). The ends were cut back, 3 bases at V and 5 bases at J, with 14 bases in the middle. Germline lookup yields CDR1 SGHDT and CDR2 YYEEEE. The CDR3 spans 14 residues. CDR3 sequence: CASSSGGGFTEAFF. DNA for the CDR3: TGTGCCAGCAGCTCTGGGGGAGGGTTTACTGAAGCTTTCTTT.

J is TRBJ1-1 and V is TRBV5-8; 8 bases are shared with TRBD1. This CDR3 spans 14 amino acids. The germline V gene encodes CDR1 SGHTS and CDR2 YDEGEE. With 4 bases clipped from V and 5 bases from J, the junction kept 7 bases outside the gene matches. CDR3 nucleotide sequence: TGTGCCAGCAGCCGCGGACAGGGTCGGACTGAAGCTTTCTTT. Translated, it gives CASSRGQGRTEAFF. Full variable domain (rest looked up from reference TRBV5-8 and TRBJ1-1): EAGVTQSPTHLIKTRGQQATLRCSPISGHTSVYWYQQALGLGLQFLLWYDEGEERNRGNFPPRFSGRQFPNYSSELNVNALELEDSALYLCASSRGQGRTEAFFGQGTRLTVV.

The genes are TRBV11-1 and TRBJ1-1; 7 bases line up with TRBD1. With V trimmed by 3 bases and J by 4 bases, 2 bases remained unmatched. The CDR3 runs 13 residues. Germline V gene lookup returns CDR1 SGHAT and CDR2 FQDESV (reference sequence). The CDR3 sequence: CASSLPGGTEAFF. DNA of the CDR3: TGTGCCAGCAGCTTGCCAGGGGGCACTGAAGCTTTCTTT.

V usage is TRBV19 and J usage is TRBJ2-7; 12 bases match TRBD2. Unmatched junction bases numbered 10, after V lost 3 bases and J lost 4 bases. The V gene's germline CDR1 is LNHDA and CDR2 SQIVND (reference sequence). This CDR3 has 17 amino acids. CDR3 residues: CASSIGLAGGYQYEQYF. CDR3 bases: TGTGCCAGTAGTATTGGCCTAGCGGGAGGGTACCAGTACGAGCAGTACTTC. The whole variable domain, filled in from reference TRBV19 and TRBJ2-7, reads DGGITQSPKYLFRKEGQNVTLSCEQNLNHDAMYWYRQDPGQGLRLIYYSQIVNDFQKGDIAEGYSVSREKKESFPLTVTSAQKNPTAFYLCASSIGLAGGYQYEQYFGPGTRLTVT.